This entry concerns a single TCR beta chain. As yet, its antigen is unknown. These data belong to a study of OX40 agonist ivuxolimab in advanced cancers. About the research overall: Antecedent anti-PD-1, anti-PD-L1 or anti-CTLA-4 therapy was permissible, with under 50% having received some. The study reported partial responses in three patients: one hepatocellular carcinoma, two cutaneous melanoma. Whole-study results and caveats: Mean expanded clone counts were higher in CD8+ than CD4+ T cells.

Germline loops: CDR1 SGHVS, CDR2 FQNEAQ. V dropped 1 base and J dropped 5 bases, with 16 bases sitting between them. This CDR3 spans 16 amino acids. Measured with immunoSEQ multiplex PCR; TCRdb has only the in-frame clones, and not every one. The table shows 90,000 or so clones, with roughly 87% occurring only once. Sequences were derived from CD4+ or CD8+ T cells sorted from blood, sampled in a trial of the OX40 agonist ivuxolimab. V is TRBV7-8 and J is TRBJ2-3; D unclear. This clonotype was sampled from an adult with an advanced solid tumor such as melanoma, head and neck, liver or kidney cancer. DNA of the CDR3: TGTGCCAGCAGCTTAGTCGGGCGTCCGTCCCGAGATACGCAGTATTTT. Translated, it gives CASSLVGRPSRDTQYF.